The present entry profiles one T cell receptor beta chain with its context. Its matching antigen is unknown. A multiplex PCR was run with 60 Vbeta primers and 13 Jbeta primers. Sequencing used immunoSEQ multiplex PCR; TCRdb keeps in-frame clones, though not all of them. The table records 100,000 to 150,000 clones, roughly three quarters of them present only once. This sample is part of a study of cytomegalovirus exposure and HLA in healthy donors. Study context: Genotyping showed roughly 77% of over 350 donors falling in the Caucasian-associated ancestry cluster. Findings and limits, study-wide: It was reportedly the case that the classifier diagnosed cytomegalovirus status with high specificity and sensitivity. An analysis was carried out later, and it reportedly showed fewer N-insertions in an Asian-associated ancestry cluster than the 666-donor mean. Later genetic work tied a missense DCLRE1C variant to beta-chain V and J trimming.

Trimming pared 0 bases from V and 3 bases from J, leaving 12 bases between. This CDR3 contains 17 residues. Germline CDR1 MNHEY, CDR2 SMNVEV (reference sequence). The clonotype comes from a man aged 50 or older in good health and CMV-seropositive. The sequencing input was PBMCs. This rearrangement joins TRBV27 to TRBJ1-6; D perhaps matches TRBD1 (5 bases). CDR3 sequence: CASSLSGGRGYNSPLHF. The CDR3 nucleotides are TGTGCCAGCAGTTTATCGGGGGGAAGGGGCTATAATTCACCCCTCCACTTT.